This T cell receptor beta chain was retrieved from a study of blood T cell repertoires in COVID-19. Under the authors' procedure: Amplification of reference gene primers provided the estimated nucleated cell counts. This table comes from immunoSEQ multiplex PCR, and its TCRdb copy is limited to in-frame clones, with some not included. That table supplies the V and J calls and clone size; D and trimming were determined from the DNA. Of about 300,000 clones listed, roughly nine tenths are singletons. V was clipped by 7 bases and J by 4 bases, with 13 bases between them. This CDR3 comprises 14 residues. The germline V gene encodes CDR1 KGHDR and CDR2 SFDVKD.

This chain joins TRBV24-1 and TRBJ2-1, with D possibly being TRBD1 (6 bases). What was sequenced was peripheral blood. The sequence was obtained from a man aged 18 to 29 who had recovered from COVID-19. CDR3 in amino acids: CATREKQGYNEQFF. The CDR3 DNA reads TGTGCCACCAGGGAAAAGCAGGGGTACAATGAGCAGTTCTTC.